This TCR beta chain derives from a study of T-cell memory formation after mild COVID-19. TCRdb analysed the 5' RACE reads with MiXCR anew, one entry per CDR3 protein. The sample carries just over 400,000 distinct CDR3 sequences, more than 20% recorded once. This clonotype was sampled from an adult woman who had mild COVID-19 (a few samples of this study predate the infection). Cell type and time point are not known. Sequenced input: PBMCs or a T cell subset sorted from them (not recorded which).

This CDR3 reads CASSLARDAPYGYTF. The CDR3, as DNA: TGTGCCAGCAGCTTAGCGCGAGACGCGCCCTATGGCTACACCTTC. V is TRBV7-2 and J is TRBJ1-2; D is unclear. V gave up 0 bases and J gave up 4 bases, with 12 bases separating them. Germline V gene data show CDR1 as SGHTA and CDR2 as FQGNSA. This CDR3 has 15 residues.